These 2 T cell receptor beta chains were sequenced from one sample in a study of Ad26.COV2.S vaccination and SARS-CoV-2 variants. Sample treatment: roughly 20 received Ad26.COV2.S at low or high dose, single or two shots; about five received placebo; per-sample allocation not given. The investigators took samples on day 63 after the first vaccine or placebo injection. The method was immunoSEQ multiplex PCR; TCRdb's version includes in-frame clones alone and lacks a portion of them. This sample has under 500,000 clones; about nine tenths occur once, and the top ten carry under 2%. The starting material was peripheral blood, obtained in a trial of Ad26.COV2.S vaccine versus placebo. These receptors came from a person aged 18-65 years who received the Ad26.COV2.S COVID-19 vaccine or a placebo.

The rearrangement joins TRBV3-1 (or the pseudogene TRBV3-2) to TRBJ2-5; the match to TRBD2 covers 8 bases. After removal of 0 bases from V and 3 bases from J, the junction contained 21 bases not matched to a gene. The germline CDR1 and CDR2 sequences are LGHDT and YNNKEL (reference sequence). This CDR3 has 21 residues. The CDR3 DNA is TGTGCCAGCAGCCAAGATCAAATAGTGCTGGCTAGCGGGCCGGACGAAGAGACCCAGTACTTC. It is translated as CASSQDQIVLASGPDEETQYF.

The chain links TRBV9 to TRBJ2-3; 9 nucleotides match TRBD2. The V gene end was trimmed by 0 bases and the J gene end by 0 bases; junction bases not matched to a gene: 8. Germline CDR1 reads SGDLS; CDR2 reads YYNGEE. The CDR3 is 18 amino acids. For the CDR3, the DNA is TGTGCCAGCAGCGTAGCGGCTAGCGGGGCCTATAGCACAGATACGCAGTATTTT. It specifies CASSVAASGAYSTDTQYF.